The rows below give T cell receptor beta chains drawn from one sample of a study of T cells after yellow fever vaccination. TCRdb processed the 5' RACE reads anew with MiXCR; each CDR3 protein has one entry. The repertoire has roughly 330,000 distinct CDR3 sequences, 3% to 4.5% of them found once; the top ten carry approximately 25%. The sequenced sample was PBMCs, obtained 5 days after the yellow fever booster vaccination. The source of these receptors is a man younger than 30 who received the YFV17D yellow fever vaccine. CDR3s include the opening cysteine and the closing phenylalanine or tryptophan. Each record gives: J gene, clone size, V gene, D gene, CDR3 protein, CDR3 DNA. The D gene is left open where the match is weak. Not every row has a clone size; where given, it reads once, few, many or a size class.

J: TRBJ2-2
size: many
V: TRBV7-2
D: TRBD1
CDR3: CASSTGTGASGELFF
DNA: TGTGCCAGCAGTACTGGGACAGGTGCAAGCGGGGAGCTGTTTTTT

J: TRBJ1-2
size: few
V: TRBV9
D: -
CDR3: CASSVGGRADYGYTF
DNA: TGTGCCAGCAGCGTAGGCGGCAGGGCTGACTATGGCTACACCTTC

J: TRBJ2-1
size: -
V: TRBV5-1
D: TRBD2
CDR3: CASSLGLAGESEQFF
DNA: TGCGCCAGCAGCTTGGGACTAGCGGGGGAAAGTGAGCAGTTCTTC

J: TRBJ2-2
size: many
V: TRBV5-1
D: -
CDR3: CASRPGAANTGELFF
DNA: TGCGCCAGCAGGCCGGGGGCAGCGAACACCGGGGAGCTGTTTTTT

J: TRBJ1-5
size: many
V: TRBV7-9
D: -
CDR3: CASSLEDIYQPQHF
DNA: TGTGCCAGCAGCTTAGAGGATATCTATCAGCCCCAGCATTTT

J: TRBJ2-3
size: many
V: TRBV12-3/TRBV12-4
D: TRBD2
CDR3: CASSSRTSGGRGTQYF
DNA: TGTGCCAGCAGCTCCCGGACTAGCGGGGGGCGGGGTACGCAGTATTTT

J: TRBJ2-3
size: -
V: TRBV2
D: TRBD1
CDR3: CASRMDRAPTDTQYF
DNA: TGTGCCAGCAGGATGGACAGGGCGCCAACAGATACGCAGTATTTT

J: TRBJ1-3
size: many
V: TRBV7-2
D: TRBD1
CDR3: CASSAGTGAFSGNTIYF
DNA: TGTGCCAGCAGCGCCGGGACAGGGGCCTTCTCTGGAAACACCATATATTTT

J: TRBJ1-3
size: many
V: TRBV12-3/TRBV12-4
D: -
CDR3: CASSQGNTIYF
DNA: TGTGCCAGCAGTCAAGGAAACACCATATATTTT

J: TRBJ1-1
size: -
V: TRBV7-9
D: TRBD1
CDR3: CASSLTGEDTEAFF
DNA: TGTGCCAGCAGCCTAACAGGGGAGGACACTGAAGCTTTCTTT

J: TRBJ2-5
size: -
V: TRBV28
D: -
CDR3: CASSTHKAAQYF
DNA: TGTGCCAGCAGTACCCATAAGGCGGCCCAGTACTTC

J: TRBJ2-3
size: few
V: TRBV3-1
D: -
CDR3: CASSLLRYTQYF
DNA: TGTGCCAGCAGCCTCCTCAGGTATACGCAGTATTTT

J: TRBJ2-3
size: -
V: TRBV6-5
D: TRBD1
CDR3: CASSRTGMADTQYF
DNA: TGTGCCAGCAGTCGGACAGGGATGGCAGATACGCAGTATTTT

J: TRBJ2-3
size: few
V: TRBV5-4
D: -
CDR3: CASSLALEGSDTQYF
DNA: TGTGCCAGCAGCTTGGCGCTCGAGGGTTCAGATACGCAGTATTTT

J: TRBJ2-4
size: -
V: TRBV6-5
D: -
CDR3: CASSYSGRENIQYF
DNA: TGTGCCAGCAGTTACTCGGGCAGGGAAAACATTCAGTACTTC

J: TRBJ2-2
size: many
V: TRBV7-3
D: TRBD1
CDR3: CASSSRTGVTGELFF
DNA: TGTGCCAGCAGCTCCCGGACAGGAGTCACCGGGGAGCTGTTTTTT

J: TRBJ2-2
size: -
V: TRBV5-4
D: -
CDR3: CASSFGVATGELFF
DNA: TGTGCCAGCAGCTTTGGGGTGGCCACCGGGGAGCTGTTTTTT

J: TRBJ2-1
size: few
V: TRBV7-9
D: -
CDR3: CASSPPGTLNNEQFF
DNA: TGTGCCAGCAGCCCGCCCGGGACCCTGAACAATGAGCAGTTCTTC

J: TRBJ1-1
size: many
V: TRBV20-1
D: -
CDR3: CSALGPNTEAFF
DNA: TGCAGTGCTTTGGGGCCTAACACTGAAGCTTTCTTT

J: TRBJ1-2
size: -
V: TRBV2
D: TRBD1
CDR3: CASSVSSRGQGSPNYGYTF
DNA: TGTGCCAGCAGTGTATCGAGTAGAGGACAGGGGTCCCCGAACTATGGCTACACCTTC

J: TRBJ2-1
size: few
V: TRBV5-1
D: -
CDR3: CASSLAGGRGYNEQFF
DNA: TGCGCCAGCAGCTTGGCCGGGGGGCGCGGGTACAATGAGCAGTTCTTC

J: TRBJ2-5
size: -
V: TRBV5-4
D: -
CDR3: CASTDHRVQETQYF
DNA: TGTGCCAGCACCGATCACAGGGTTCAAGAGACCCAGTACTTC

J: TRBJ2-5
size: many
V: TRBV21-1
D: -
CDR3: CASSKGKGPRDRYQETQYF
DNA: TGTGCCAGCAGCAAAGGAAAAGGGCCCCGGGACAGGTACCAAGAGACCCAGTACTTC

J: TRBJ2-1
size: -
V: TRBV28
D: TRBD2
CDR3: CASSFTGLVLNEQFF
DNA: TGTGCCAGCAGTTTTACGGGACTAGTGCTTAATGAGCAGTTCTTC

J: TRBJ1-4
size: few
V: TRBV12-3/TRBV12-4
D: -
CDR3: CASTGGYANEKLFF
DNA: TGTGCCAGCACTGGGGGGTATGCCAATGAAAAACTGTTTTTT